The entry below describes one T cell receptor (beta chain). This record belongs to a study of control samples from healthy donors and cancer patients. Using immunoSEQ multiplex PCR, the repertoire was profiled, and TCRdb retains in-frame clones only, with some absent. The profile shows about 79,000 clones, over 85% of them singletons. This CDR3 region has 18 residues. CDR1 is SGHDN, CDR2 FVKESK, per germline. V gave up 4 bases and J gave up 0 bases, with 21 bases separating them. The TCR was taken from a woman between 40 and 50 years old with lung cancer. The chain uses TRBV14 and TRBJ1-2, with no clear D. Sample: PBMCs. The DNA for the CDR3 is TGTGCCAGCAGCCCCCCCGGCGCACCTAAATATTCTAACTATGGCTACACCTTC. Its translation is CASSPPGAPKYSNYGYTF.